The 15 T cell receptor beta chains below all came from one sample that was sequenced in a study of T cell repertoires in cytomegalovirus infection. Each CDR3 protein is one row after TCRdb ran MiXCR on the reads. Among 700,000 to 900,000 distinct CDR3 sequences listed, 25% to 35% were seen once. Their antigens are not known. The sample consisted of cultured CD8+ T cells from PBMCs, taken from culture after CMV antigen stimulation. The source of these receptors is a human donor in good health (CMV status not recorded). Some clones in this sample may be carry-over from other donors' samples.

The rearrangement links TRBV14 to TRBJ1-6; D unclear. Germline loops: CDR1 SGHDN, CDR2 FVKESK. The germline V and J ends were trimmed by 1 base and 9 bases, with 7 bases remaining between them. This CDR3 contains 13 residues. The CDR3 region has the DNA TGTGCCAGCAGCCAAGGGGGAAGTTCACCCCTCCACTTT. As protein: CASSQGGSSPLHF.

The sample holds a few counts of this clonotype. The chain links TRBV6-2 or TRBV6-3 to TRBJ1-1; no reliable D call. Germline V gene data show CDR1 as MNHEY and CDR2 as SVGEGT. The ends were cut back, 2 bases at V and 3 bases at J, with 13 bases in the middle. The CDR3 sequence is 15 residues long. The CDR3, as DNA: TGTGCCAGCAGTTACGCCGGGATTGGGGACACTGAAGCTTTCTTT. The encoded protein is CASSYAGIGDTEAFF.

This clonotype was seen ten or more times. V and J are TRBV7-6 and TRBJ2-5; TRBD2 agrees at 7 bases. This CDR3 region has 15 residues. Per the germline V gene, CDR1 is SGHVS and CDR2 is FNYEAQ. V lost 1 base and J lost 4; bases outside the gene matches: 6. CDR3 sequence: CASSLGGGVGETQYF. The CDR3 DNA reads as TGTGCCAGCAGCTTAGGGGGAGGGGTTGGAGAGACCCAGTACTTC.

This clonotype was found once. The chain links TRBV28 to TRBJ2-7, with D unresolved. The CDR3 totals 17 residues. Germline assignment: CDR1 MDHEN and CDR2 SYDVKM. Trimming took off 5 bases at V and 2 bases at J, with 22 bases between the two ends. This CDR3 reads CASSPIQRTLPPYEQYV. In DNA, the CDR3 is TGTGCCAGCAGTCCTATTCAGCGTACCCTCCCTCCCTACGAGCAGTACGTC.

The genes are TRBV7-6 and TRBJ2-7; the match to TRBD1 covers 7 bases. V gave up 2 bases and J gave up 1 base; unmatched junction bases: 8. The germline V gene has CDR1 SGHVS and CDR2 FNYEAQ. CDR3 size: 16 residues. The CDR3 here is CASSLIGDSYSYEQYV. CDR3 bases: TGTGCCAGCAGCTTAATCGGGGACAGCTATTCCTACGAGCAGTACGTC.

V and J are TRBV2 and TRBJ1-1, with TRBD1 as a possible D gene (6 bases). Trimming removed 7 bases at V and 5 bases at J, with 14 bases between. The CDR3 contains 13 residues. CDR1 SNHLY and CDR2 FYNNEI come from the germline V gene. DNA of the CDR3: TGTGCCAGCAAGTTCGGGGGCAGGACTGAAGCTTTCTTT. It yields the protein CASKFGGRTEAFF.

This clonotype was seen only once. This chain links TRBV28 with TRBJ1-2; 7 positions agree with TRBD1. The CDR3 runs 16 residues. Germline V gene sequence: CDR1 MDHEN, CDR2 SYDVKM. V shed 1 base, J shed 0 bases, and the junction held 5 bases outside the gene matches. The CDR3 bases are TGTGCCAGCAGTTTATCGAGGGACAGCCCTAACTATGGCTACACCTTC. This translates into CASSLSRDSPNYGYTF.

This clonotype was counted between two and nine times. The chain employs TRBV4-2 and TRBJ1-2; tentatively, D is TRBD1 (5 bases). Trimming cost V 0 bases and J 4 bases, with 12 bases left between them. This CDR3 has 15 amino acids. Germline V gene data show CDR1 as LGHNA and CDR2 as YNFKEQ. The CDR3 coding sequence is TGTGCCAGCAGCCAAGATGTTGACAGATCCTATGGCTACACCTTC. Translating gives CASSQDVDRSYGYTF.

This clonotype has a single count. CDR3 sequence (DNA): TGTGCCAGCAGTGTCAACGAAATGATTGGATTTGACTATGGCTACACCTTC. This encodes CASSVNEMIGFDYGYTF. The chain is built from TRBV6-2 or TRBV6-3 and TRBJ1-2, with D hard to call. CDR1 is MNHEY and CDR2 is SVGEGT in the germline V gene. Trimming took 5 bases from V and 3 from J, leaving 22 bases between them. This CDR3 is built from 17 residues.

This clonotype appeared a few times. The rearrangement links TRBV9 to TRBJ1-1; the match to TRBD1 covers 10 bases. V shed 0 bases, J shed 4 bases, and the junction held 9 bases outside the gene matches. Germline V lookup: CDR1 SGDLS, CDR2 YYNGEE. The CDR3 is 17 residues long. The CDR3 DNA is TGTGCCAGCAGCGTAGCCCCGAGACAGGGGGCGCGCACTGAAGCTTTCTTT. It is translated as CASSVAPRQGARTEAFF.

This chain links TRBV7-8 with TRBJ2-1, with D tentatively TRBD2 (5 bases). From germline, CDR1 is SGHVS and CDR2 FQNEAQ. The CDR3 runs 19 residues. The V end lost 4 bases, the J end lost 5 bases, and 27 bases lay between the germline ends. CDR3: CASSSRRRWVLTDDNEQFF. In DNA, the CDR3 is TGTGCCAGCAGCTCCAGGAGGCGGTGGGTCCTCACCGATGACAATGAGCAGTTCTTC.

The rearrangement uses TRBV7-9 and TRBJ2-2; 10 nucleotides match TRBD1. V gave up 5 bases and J gave up 4 bases; unmatched junction bases: 10. CDR1 SEHNR and CDR2 FQNEAQ come from the germline V gene (reference sequence). The CDR3 consists of 17 residues. The CDR3 sequence: CASSAETGGPLTGELFF. CDR3 sequence (DNA): TGTGCCAGCAGCGCCGAGACAGGGGGCCCACTCACCGGGGAGCTGTTTTTT.

This clonotype occurred many times. V and J are TRBV7-8 and TRBJ2-2; a weak D match, TRBD1 (6 bases). Per germline, CDR1 SGHVS and CDR2 FQNEAQ. This CDR3 is 18 amino acids long. The V end lost 1 base, the J end lost 3 bases, and 18 bases lay between the germline ends. Written as DNA, the CDR3 is TGTGCCAGCAGCTTAGTCCCGGACAGCCGCTCAGACACCGGGGAGCTGTTTTTT. Its translation is CASSLVPDSRSDTGELFF.

This clonotype was seen only a few times. The DNA of the CDR3 is TGCAGTGCTAGACTAGCGGGGGATTACAATGAGCAGTTCTTC. Translation: CSARLAGDYNEQFF. The chain links TRBV20-1 to TRBJ2-1, with TRBD2 identical over 10 bases. CDR1 is DFQATT, CDR2 SNEGSKA, per germline (reference sequence). This CDR3 is 14 amino acids long. The V gene end was trimmed by 2 bases and the J gene end by 4 bases; junction bases not matched to a gene: 2.

The V gene is TRBV6-5, the J gene TRBJ1-6; tentative D call: TRBD1 (6 bases). This CDR3 spans 14 amino acids. CDR1 is MNHEY and CDR2 is SVGAGI in the germline V gene. V dropped 6 bases and J dropped 6 bases, with 12 bases sitting between them. The CDR3 DNA reads as TGTGCCAGCAGAATGGACAGCCTTAATTCACCCCTCCACTTT. It is translated as CASRMDSLNSPLHF.